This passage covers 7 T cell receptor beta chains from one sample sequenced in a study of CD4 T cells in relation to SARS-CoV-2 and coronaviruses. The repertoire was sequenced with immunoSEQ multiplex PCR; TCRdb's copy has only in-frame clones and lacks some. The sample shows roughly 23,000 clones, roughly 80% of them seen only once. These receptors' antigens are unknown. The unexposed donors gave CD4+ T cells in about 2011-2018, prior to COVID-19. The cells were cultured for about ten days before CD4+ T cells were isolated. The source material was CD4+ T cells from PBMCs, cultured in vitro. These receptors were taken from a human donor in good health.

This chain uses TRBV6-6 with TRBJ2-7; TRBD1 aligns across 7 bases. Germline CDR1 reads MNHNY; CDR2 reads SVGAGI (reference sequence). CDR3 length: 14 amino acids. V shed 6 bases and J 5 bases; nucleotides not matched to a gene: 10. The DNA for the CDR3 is TGTGCCAGCAGAAACAGAGGGACAGCCCACGAGCAGTACTTC. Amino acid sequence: CASRNRGTAHEQYF.

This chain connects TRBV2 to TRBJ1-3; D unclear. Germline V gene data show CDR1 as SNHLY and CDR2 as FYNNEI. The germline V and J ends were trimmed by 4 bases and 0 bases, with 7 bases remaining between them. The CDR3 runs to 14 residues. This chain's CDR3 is CASSVAISGNTIYF. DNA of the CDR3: TGTGCCAGCAGTGTGGCCATCTCTGGAAACACCATATATTTT.

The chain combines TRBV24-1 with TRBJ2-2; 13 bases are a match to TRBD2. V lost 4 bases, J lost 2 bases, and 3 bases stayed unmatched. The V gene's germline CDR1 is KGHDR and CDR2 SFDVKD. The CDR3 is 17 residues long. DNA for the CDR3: TGTGCCACCAGTGACTGGACTAGCGGGGGAAACACCGGGGAGCTGTTTTTT. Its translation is CATSDWTSGGNTGELFF.

Here the CDR3 reads CASIPFQGREPTYEQYF. CDR3 in DNA: TGTGCCAGCATCCCTTTCCAGGGCCGAGAACCTACCTACGAGCAGTACTTC. V gene TRBV28 combines with J gene TRBJ2-7, with a weak D call TRBD1 (5 bases). Germline values: CDR1 MDHEN, CDR2 SYDVKM. There are 17 residues in the CDR3. The V end lost 7 bases, the J end lost 2 bases, and 24 bases lay between the germline ends. Together with reference TRBV28 and TRBJ2-7, the CDR3 gives the full variable domain: DVKVTQSSRYLVKRTGEKVFLECVQDMDHENMFWYRQDPGLGLRLIYFSYDVKMKEKGDIPEGYSVSREKKERFSLILESASTNQTSMYLCASIPFQGREPTYEQYFGPGTRLTVT.

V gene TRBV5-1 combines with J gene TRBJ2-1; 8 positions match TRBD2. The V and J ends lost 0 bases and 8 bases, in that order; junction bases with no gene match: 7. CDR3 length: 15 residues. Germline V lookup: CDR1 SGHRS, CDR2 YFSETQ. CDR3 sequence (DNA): TGCGCCAGCAGCTTGGTTGGTAGCGGGACATATGAGCAGTTCTTC. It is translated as CASSLVGSGTYEQFF.

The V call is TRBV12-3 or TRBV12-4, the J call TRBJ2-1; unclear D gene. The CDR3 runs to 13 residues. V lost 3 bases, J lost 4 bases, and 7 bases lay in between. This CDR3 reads CASSLKRYNEQFF. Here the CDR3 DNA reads TGTGCCAGCAGTTTGAAGCGTTACAATGAGCAGTTCTTC.

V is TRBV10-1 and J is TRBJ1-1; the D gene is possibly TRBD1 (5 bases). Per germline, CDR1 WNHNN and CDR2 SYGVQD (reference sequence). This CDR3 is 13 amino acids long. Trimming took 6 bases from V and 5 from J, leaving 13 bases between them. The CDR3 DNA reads TGCGCCAGCAGAGAGAACCAGGGAACTGAAGCTTTCTTT. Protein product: CASRENQGTEAFF.